What follows describes a single T cell receptor (beta chain). Its antigen is currently unknown. The data were taken from a study of shared clonotypes between healthy human individuals. Study-level points and caveats: Non-shared clonotypes showed lower generation probabilities than clonotypes common to all four donors.

Sequenced by immunoSEQ multiplex PCR; TCRdb stores in-frame clones only, minus some. The table includes 950,000 to 1,300,000 clones, 70% to 80% detected once. The trim removed 4 bases at V and 0 bases at J, leaving 5 bases unmatched. This CDR3 spans 16 amino acids. Looked up from germline, CDR1 is SGHAT and CDR2 is FQNNGV. The TCR was taken from a man between 18 and 35 years old in good health. The chain recombines TRBV11-2 with TRBJ2-2; TRBD2 matches 7 bases. The sequencing sample was made of memory CD4+ T cells sorted from blood. As for subset: CD45RA-negative fraction. DNA of the CDR3: TGTGCCAGCAGCTCGTTTAGCGGGTCGAACACCGGGGAGCTGTTTTTT. Encoded protein: CASSSFSGSNTGELFF.